This T cell receptor beta chain was recovered during a study of read filtering for tumor transcriptome and immune sequencing. Across the study: By R-ISS, stages I, II and III held approximately 8, 16 and 7 patients. After DNase treatment, RNA was made into whole-transcriptome libraries. Overall study findings and caveats: RNA-seq captured clonotypes less deeply and reliably than IR-seq. The CD138-negative fraction was mixed bone marrow immune cells, not pure T cells.

Trimming removed 0 bases at V and 6 bases at J, with 10 bases between. CDR3 length: 14 amino acids. The germline gives CDR1 MNHEY, CDR2 SVGEGT. This clonotype has a count of ten or more. Its antigen remains unknown. From 400 to 450 ng of RNA, a library with molecular barcoded alpha/delta and beta/gamma adaptors was made. Each CDR3 protein gets one entry after TCRdb re-called the reads with MiXCR. The sample records tens of thousands of distinct CDR3 sequences, 15% to 20% being singletons. The J gene is TRBJ2-3, the V gene TRBV6-2 or TRBV6-3, with D unresolved. The clonotype comes from a donor at least 40 years old with multiple myeloma. The sequenced sample consisted of a population of CD138-negative cells sorted from bone marrow. DNA of the CDR3: TGTGCCAGCAGTTACTCGGGCACTTCGGATACGCAGTATTTT. Residues: CASSYSGTSDTQYF.